This T cell receptor (beta chain) comes out of a study of technical replicates of blood from several donors. The data were produced by immunoSEQ multiplex PCR, yet TCRdb's version contains in-frame clones alone and is incomplete. The sample carries about 81,000 clones, roughly four fifths recorded once. This clone occurred once. Sequencing was performed on PBMCs. The TCR originated in a human donor in good health. Some clones in this sample may be carry-over from other donors' samples.

The DNA for the CDR3 is TGCGCCAGCAGCGATGTTCGGGTGGACGAGCAGTACTTC. Its protein is CASSDVRVDEQYF. The chain employs TRBV5-1 and TRBJ2-7, with D unresolved. From germline, CDR1 is SGHRS and CDR2 YFSETQ. The CDR3 has 13 amino acids. V dropped 4 bases and J dropped 5 bases, with 13 bases sitting between them.